This entry is about one TCR beta chain. Its target is unknown. The sample comes from a study of blood T cells in healthy people across ages. Across the whole study: Roughly one uniquely barcoded beta molecule per two T cells was captured. Study-level points and caveats: Researchers said unsorted PBMCs prevented a conclusive naive versus antigen-experienced comparison.

In terms of origin and age, donors were healthy Caucasian individuals from Russia aged about 6 to 90. Sample-barcoded 5' priming and a J-beta primer mix drove a second PCR of about 7 to 12 cycles. TCRdb reprocessed the 5' RACE reads via MiXCR and lists one record per CDR3 protein. This table holds about 940,000 distinct CDR3 sequences, around 48% found once. Germline CDR1 reads SGHKS; CDR2 reads YYEKEE (reference sequence). This CDR3 contains 14 residues. V is TRBV5-5 and J is TRBJ2-5; no firm D call. TRBJ2-7 matches the DNA end more closely, so the J call is doubtful. The sample consisted of blood. This sequence was found in a man under 40 in good health. CDR3 sequence reads: CASRRTGGRDEQYF. CDR3 nucleotides: TGTGCCAGCAGGCGGACGGGCGGTAGAGACGAGCAGTACTTC.